The rows below give T cell receptor beta chains drawn from one sample of a study of cytomegalovirus exposure and HLA in healthy donors. The method was immunoSEQ multiplex PCR; TCRdb's version includes in-frame clones alone and lacks a portion of them. The profile shows around 160,000 clones, about 70% of them singletons. Material for sequencing was PBMCs. These receptors all stem from a woman between 18 and 30 years old in good health and CMV-seropositive. CDR3s include the opening cysteine and the closing phenylalanine or tryptophan. A D gene is named only where the DNA matches it firmly. Only some rows state a clone size, as once, few, many or a class for expanded clones.

J,size,D,V,CDR3,DNA
TRBJ1-2,few,.,TRBV27,CASSFQGSGYGYTF,TGTGCCAGCAGTTTCCAGGGGTCGGGCTATGGCTACACCTTC
TRBJ1-1,.,TRBD1,TRBV6-1,CASSELGTGSEAFF,TGTGCCAGCAGTGAATTAGGGACAGGATCTGAAGCTTTCTTT
TRBJ1-6,.,TRBD1,TRBV4-1,CASSLSQGRDRIASPLHF,TGCGCCAGCAGCCTAAGCCAGGGCCGGGACAGGATCGCTTCACCCCTCCACTTT
TRBJ2-1,.,TRBD2,TRBV5-4,CASSTEAGVGNEQFF,TGTGCCAGCAGCACGGAAGCGGGAGTAGGCAATGAGCAGTTCTTC
TRBJ1-2,.,.,TRBV19,CASSEPGSRSGGYTF,TGTGCCAGTAGTGAGCCGGGATCTCGATCGGGTGGCTACACCTTC
TRBJ2-2,.,TRBD2,TRBV5-4,CASSLMGGTGELFF,TGTGCCAGCAGCTTGATGGGGGGGACCGGGGAGCTGTTTTTT
TRBJ2-2,few,.,TRBV27,CASSYNTGELFF,TGTGCCAGCAGCTATAACACCGGGGAGCTGTTTTTT
TRBJ2-7,.,TRBD1,TRBV11-2,CASSLVMRTGHLEQYF,TGTGCCAGCAGCTTAGTGATGCGGACAGGGCATCTGGAGCAGTACTTC
TRBJ2-7,.,TRBD1,TRBV2,CASSGPGQGTISYEQYF,TGTGCCAGCAGTGGACCGGGACAGGGGACTATCTCCTACGAGCAGTACTTC
TRBJ1-6,.,TRBD1,TRBV4-2,CASSQVDRGESPLHF,TGTGCCAGCAGCCAAGTCGACAGGGGGGAATCACCCCTCCACTTT
TRBJ2-4,few,TRBD2,TRBV27,CASSLVSASGGIILAKNIQYF,TGTGCCAGCAGTTTAGTCTCGGCTAGCGGGGGGATAATACTAGCCAAAAACATTCAGTACTTC
TRBJ2-2,once,.,TRBV7-8,CASSEGSVRANTGELFF,TGTGCCAGCAGCGAGGGATCGGTGCGCGCGAACACCGGGGAGCTGTTTTTT
TRBJ2-5,.,.,TRBV6-5,CASSYLSGRQETQYF,TGTGCCAGCAGTTACTTATCTGGGCGCCAGGAGACCCAGTACTTC
TRBJ2-7,few,.,TRBV28,CASRSTYEQYF,TGTGCCAGCAGATCCACCTACGAGCAGTACTTC
TRBJ1-5,.,.,TRBV27,CASSLSPLFDNSNQPQHF,TGTGCCAGCAGTTTGAGCCCTTTATTTGATAATAGCAATCAGCCCCAGCATTTT
TRBJ2-2,.,.,TRBV11-3,CASSLGGADTGELFF,TGTGCCAGCAGCTTAGGGGGCGCGGACACCGGGGAGCTGTTTTTT
TRBJ2-5,.,TRBD1,TRBV19,CASSTPRTGQDFQETQYF,TGTGCCAGTAGTACGCCGAGGACGGGACAGGACTTTCAAGAGACCCAGTACTTC
TRBJ2-2,.,.,TRBV7-9,CASSLAPGANTGELFF,TGTGCCAGCAGCTTAGCTCCGGGGGCGAACACCGGGGAGCTGTTTTTT
TRBJ2-6,.,TRBD1,TRBV5-1,CASRGQWGSGANVLTF,TGCGCCAGCCGGGGACAGTGGGGCTCTGGGGCCAACGTCCTGACTTTC
TRBJ1-2,.,.,TRBV7-2,CASSPDPRGYGYTF,TGTGCCAGCAGCCCGGACCCCAGGGGCTATGGCTACACCTTC
TRBJ1-5,.,.,TRBV30,CAWSVRGKQPQHF,TGTGCCTGGAGTGTCAGGGGTAAGCAGCCCCAGCATTTT
TRBJ1-1,.,.,TRBV9,CASSVTGNTEAFF,TGTGCCAGCAGCGTAACAGGGAACACTGAAGCTTTCTTT
TRBJ1-1,.,.,TRBV30,CAWSRLREGSTEAFF,TGTGCCTGGAGTCGCCTGCGGGAGGGCAGCACTGAAGCTTTCTTT
TRBJ2-7,.,.,TRBV7-3,CASSLGGTQGNEQYF,TGTGCCAGCAGCTTAGGCGGGACGCAGGGTAACGAGCAGTACTTC
TRBJ1-3,.,.,TRBV10-3,CAISSSGHVGNTIYF,TGTGCCATCAGCTCCTCGGGACATGTAGGAAACACCATATATTTT
TRBJ1-5,few,TRBD1,TRBV19,CASSIHRGNSNQPQHF,TGTGCCAGTAGTATTCACAGGGGGAATAGCAATCAGCCCCAGCATTTT
TRBJ2-7,.,TRBD2,TRBV6-6,CASSYPSGTTYEQYF,TGTGCCAGCAGTTACCCCAGCGGGACTACCTACGAGCAGTACTTC
TRBJ1-5,few,TRBD1,TRBV11-2,CASSARDRDQPQHF,TGTGCCAGCAGCGCCCGGGACAGGGATCAGCCCCAGCATTTT
TRBJ2-1,few,TRBD1,TRBV27,CASLGTGTGNIEQFF,TGTGCCAGCCTCGGGACCGGGACAGGGAATATTGAGCAGTTCTTC
TRBJ2-1,.,TRBD2,TRBV11-2,CASSLVRGSGSIYEQFF,TGTGCCAGCAGCTTAGTTCGCGGTAGCGGGAGTATCTATGAGCAGTTCTTC
TRBJ2-1,.,.,TRBV27,CASRVGLSTYNEQFF,TGTGCCAGCAGAGTTGGACTCTCAACCTACAATGAGCAGTTCTTC
TRBJ2-2,.,TRBD2,TRBV2,CASSSAGGYTGELFF,TGTGCCAGCAGTTCCGCGGGGGGATACACCGGGGAGCTGTTTTTT
TRBJ2-2,.,.,TRBV30,CAWRAAPANTGELFF,TGTGCCTGGAGGGCCGCTCCCGCGAACACCGGGGAGCTGTTTTTT
TRBJ1-2,once,.,TRBV5-1,CASSLGHTINYGYTF,TGCGCCAGCAGCCTGGGACACACGATTAACTATGGCTACACCTTC
TRBJ2-7,.,.,TRBV19,CASSIGGWTSYEQYF,TGTGCCAGTAGTATAGGAGGGTGGACCTCCTACGAGCAGTACTTC
TRBJ1-1,few,TRBD1,TRBV2,CASRTGESLAFF,TGTGCCAGCAGAACAGGGGAATCCTTAGCTTTCTTT
TRBJ2-7,.,.,TRBV19,CASSVYTGQNPYEQYF,TGTGCCAGTAGTGTCTACACAGGGCAAAACCCCTACGAGCAGTACTTC
TRBJ2-5,.,.,TRBV5-1,CASSLRETQYF,TGCGCCAGCAGCTTACGGGAGACCCAGTACTTC